This is a list of T cell receptor beta chains from one sample in a study of identical twins. TCRdb independently ran MiXCR on the 5' RACE reads; one entry per CDR3 protein. The data show roughly 500,000 distinct CDR3 sequences, 20% to 25% seen once. The sample was also reused in another study, on T cells expressing NK-cell markers.

The sample comprised CD4+ T cells sorted from blood. These receptors all come from a woman between 18 and 29 years old in good health. The CDR3 runs from the conserved cysteine through the conserved F or W. The order of the fields is clone size, CDR3 length, D gene, V gene, J gene, CDR3 protein, CDR3 DNA. A D gene is named only where the DNA matches it firmly. Some rows mark clone size as missing; the rest say once, few, many or name a class of expanded clone.

>.|14|.|TRBV11-3|TRBJ1-1
CASTPGLMNTEAFF
TGTGCCAGCACCCCGGGCCTCATGAACACTGAAGCTTTCTTT
>few|13|.|TRBV20-1|TRBJ1-1
CSGLREVSTEAFF
TGCAGTGGACTGAGGGAGGTGAGCACTGAAGCTTTCTTT
>few|18|TRBD2|TRBV11-2|TRBJ2-3
CASSPQIFAGGGTDTQYF
TGTGCCAGCAGCCCCCAAATCTTTGCGGGAGGGGGTACCGATACGCAGTATTTT
>few|17|.|TRBV15|TRBJ2-3
CATSRGRTTSSTDTQYF
TGTGCCACCAGCAGAGGTAGGACTACCTCTAGCACAGATACGCAGTATTTT
>few|17|.|TRBV12-3/TRBV12-4|TRBJ2-2
CASSLGLRQGRTGELFF
TGTGCCAGCAGTTTAGGGCTCAGGCAGGGGCGCACCGGGGAGCTGTTTTTT
>many|14|TRBD2|TRBV20-1|TRBJ2-3
CSASSAGGTDTQYF
TGCAGTGCTAGTTCTGCGGGAGGGACAGATACGCAGTATTTT
>few|16|.|TRBV29-1|TRBJ2-3
CSVARDFQTSTDTQYF
TGCAGCGTAGCCCGGGACTTTCAAACTAGCACAGATACGCAGTATTTT
>few|16|TRBD2|TRBV5-1|TRBJ2-2
CASSGGTRTNTGELFF
TGCGCCAGCAGCGGCGGGACTAGGACGAACACCGGGGAGCTGTTTTTT
>few|11|.|TRBV3-1|TRBJ2-5
CASSWNVELYF
TGTGCCAGCAGTTGGAATGTCGAACTATACTTC
>many|13|.|TRBV20-1|TRBJ2-7
CSASTGDAYEQYF
TGCAGTGCTAGTACGGGGGACGCCTACGAGCAGTACTTC
>.|10|.|TRBV24-1|TRBJ2-7
CAPRCYEQYF
TGTGCCCCCCGGTGCTACGAGCAGTACTTC
>.|17|.|TRBV7-9|TRBJ2-7
CASSLGQGGVRTYEQYF
TGTGCCAGCAGCTTAGGGCAGGGGGGGGTGAGAACCTACGAGCAGTACTTC
>.|16|TRBD2|TRBV5-1|TRBJ2-3
CASSSALAAGTDTQYF
TGCGCCAGCAGCTCGGCCCTAGCGGCGGGCACAGATACGCAGTATTTT
>many|14|.|TRBV2|TRBJ1-5
CASSGPFSNQPQHF
TGTGCCAGCAGTGGCCCTTTTAGCAATCAGCCCCAGCATTTT
>.|14|.|TRBV4-1|TRBJ2-7
CASSQEALSGEQYF
TGCGCCAGCAGCCAAGAAGCACTCTCGGGAGAGCAGTACTTC
>.|14|TRBD1|TRBV20-1|TRBJ1-5
CSASSRGRNQPQHF
TGCAGTGCTAGTAGCAGGGGGAGGAATCAGCCCCAGCATTTT
>.|14|.|TRBV12-3/TRBV12-4|TRBJ2-6
CASSFGLGANVLTF
TGTGCCAGCAGTTTCGGTCTTGGGGCCAACGTCCTGACTTTC
>few|16|.|TRBV6-1|TRBJ1-4
CASRPGGLATNEKLFF
TGTGCCAGCAGACCCGGAGGGCTCGCAACTAATGAAAAACTGTTTTTT
>few|14|.|TRBV5-1|TRBJ2-1
CASSRLGQGYEQFF
TGCGCCAGCAGCCGCCTTGGGCAGGGGTATGAGCAGTTCTTC
>few|14|.|TRBV5-1|TRBJ2-1
CASSLVGGLDEQFF
TGCGCCAGCAGCTTGGTGGGGGGGCTGGATGAGCAGTTCTTC
>.|14|.|TRBV9|TRBJ1-4
CASSVSAVNEKLFF
TGTGCCAGCAGCGTATCGGCCGTTAATGAAAAACTGTTTTTT
>few|18|TRBD2|TRBV7-8|TRBJ2-1
CASSLLAGASSSYNEQFF
TGTGCCAGCAGCCTACTAGCGGGAGCGTCCTCCTCCTACAATGAGCAGTTCTTC
>few|15|TRBD2|TRBV9|TRBJ2-3
CASKTLAGGTDTQYF
TGTGCCAGCAAAACACTAGCGGGGGGCACAGATACGCAGTATTTT
>.|15|.|TRBV3-1|TRBJ2-1
CASSSQIQTYNEQFF
TGTGCCAGCAGCTCTCAGATACAAACCTACAATGAGCAGTTCTTC
>many|12|.|TRBV12-3/TRBV12-4|TRBJ1-5
CASSPGNQPQHF
TGTGCCAGCAGTCCGGGGAATCAGCCCCAGCATTTT
>few|13|.|TRBV20-1|TRBJ2-7
CSASRVVAYEQYF
TGCAGTGCTAGCAGGGTTGTTGCCTACGAGCAGTACTTC
>.|15|.|TRBV15|TRBJ2-1
CATSRDRSEGGHEFF
TGTGCCACCAGCAGAGATAGGAGTGAGGGGGGACACGAGTTCTTC
>.|8|.|TRBV10-3|TRBJ2-1
CAPGEQFF
TGTGCCCCGGGAGAGCAGTTCTTC
>few|11|.|TRBV29-1|TRBJ2-7
CSVEDLGEQYF
TGCAGCGTTGAAGATTTGGGCGAGCAGTACTTC
>.|13|.|TRBV12-3/TRBV12-4|TRBJ2-1
CASSYHGKDEQFF
TGTGCCAGCAGTTACCACGGGAAGGATGAGCAGTTCTTC
>.|13|.|TRBV10-3|TRBJ2-7
CAITPRDKSEQYF
TGTGCCATCACCCCAAGGGATAAGAGCGAGCAGTACTTC
>.|11|.|TRBV15|TRBJ1-1
CATRQHTEAFF
TGTGCCACCAGGCAACACACTGAAGCTTTCTTT
>once|13|TRBD1|TRBV30|TRBJ2-7
CAWSRDRAFEQYF
TGTGCCTGGTCCCGGGACAGGGCTTTCGAGCAGTACTTC
>.|13|.|TRBV20-1|TRBJ2-5
CSAKRQPLETQYF
TGCAGTGCGAAACGACAGCCTCTGGAGACCCAGTACTTC
>few|14|.|TRBV9|TRBJ2-2
CASSVRRVTGELFF
TGTGCCAGCAGCGTGAGGAGGGTCACCGGGGAGCTGTTTTTT
>.|16|TRBD1|TRBV7-8|TRBJ2-3
CASSSYNRGSTDTQYF
TGTGCCAGCAGCTCATATAACAGGGGAAGCACAGATACGCAGTATTTT
>.|16|.|TRBV5-5|TRBJ2-1
CASSLMEGSSYNEQFF
TGTGCCAGCAGCTTAATGGAGGGCAGCTCCTACAATGAGCAGTTCTTC
>few|14|.|TRBV5-1|TRBJ2-1
CASSPDPRAHEQFF
TGCGCCAGCAGCCCCGACCCTAGAGCGCATGAGCAGTTCTTC
>.|16|.|TRBV5-1|TRBJ1-1
CASSLEGLNREGRAFF
TGCGCCAGCAGCTTGGAGGGACTAAACAGGGAGGGTAGAGCTTTCTTT
>.|15|TRBD1|TRBV6-5|TRBJ2-7
CASSSRQGLPYEQYF
TGTGCCAGCAGTTCACGACAGGGTCTCCCCTACGAGCAGTACTTC